This note documents a single TCR beta chain sequence. Its target is not known. The data derive from a study of tumor-infiltrating lymphocytes in primary liver carcinoma. Study at large: Recorded tumor stage was T1-T3 N0M0, with diameters of about 4.2 to 10 cm.

Without any cell sorting, roughly 20-32 mg of bulk tissue yielded co-extracted RNA and DNA. Over 75% of the cells were viable tumor cells in every tumor sample. This CDR3 has 13 residues. The germline V gene has CDR1 PRHDT and CDR2 FYEKMQ (reference sequence). Study-level points and caveats: Tumor region pairs shared more overlap than did tumor-adjacent and tumor-blood pairs.

Starting material of roughly 0.45 ug total RNA yielded TCR beta cDNA via a constant-region primer. It was through three nested multiplex PCR rounds of slightly modified ARM-PCR that TCR beta libraries arose. Primers for the first two PCR rounds were TRBV1-TRBV30 forward primers and a C-beta reverse primer (about 9 cycles per round). A single record per CDR3 protein comes from TCRdb applying MiXCR to the multiplex PCR reads. The sample carries about 74,000 distinct CDR3 sequences, nearly 70% recorded once. The sample consisted of liver tumor tissue from sampling region 4. Specified subset: tumor region T4, right-lateral pole. The rearrangement joins TRBV13 to TRBJ1-4; no clear D. This TCR was recovered from a man aged 35 to 55 with primary liver carcinoma and hepatitis B virus infection. The CDR3 DNA is TGTGTCAACAGCTTAAGGAGCGCGGAAAAACTGTTTTTT. It encodes CVNSLRSAEKLFF.